What follows is one T cell receptor (beta chain) and its context. The V end was cut by 1 base, the J end by 6 bases, with 13 bases between. The CDR3 runs 14 residues. This sample is part of a study of blood T cells in healthy people across ages. A second PCR of roughly 6 to 12 cycles used a sample-barcoded 5' primer and a J-beta primer mix. TCRdb reanalysed the 5' RACE reads using MiXCR and keeps one entry per CDR3 protein. This table has roughly 1.7 million distinct CDR3 sequences, about 31% appearing once. Sequenced material: blood. The chain has TRBV12-3 or TRBV12-4 and TRBJ2-7, with D uncertain. The source is a woman aged 30 to 39 in good health. The CDR3 region is CASSLGGAPGEQYF. The CDR3 nucleotides read TGTGCCAGCAGTTTAGGAGGAGCCCCTGGCGAGCAGTACTTC.